The 17 T cell receptor beta chains below all came from one sample that was sequenced in a study of OX40 agonist ivuxolimab in advanced cancers. Assay: immunoSEQ multiplex PCR; the TCRdb copy retains only in-frame clones and omits some. Seen here are over 40,000 clones, about four fifths observed once, and the top ten hold about 3%. This material consisted of CD4+ or CD8+ T cells sorted from blood, taken in a trial of the OX40 agonist ivuxolimab. The receptors were sampled from an adult with an advanced solid tumor such as melanoma, head and neck, liver or kidney cancer.

This sequence joins TRBV2 and TRBJ1-2; 8 bases are a match to TRBD1. Germline V gene data show CDR1 as SNHLY and CDR2 as FYNNEI. Losses at the gene ends were 6 bases for V and 8 bases for J; bases not matched to a gene: 8. CDR3 length: 13 amino acids. The CDR3 is CASSSRGLGGYTF. CDR3 DNA: TGTGCCAGCAGCTCCAGGGGGCTGGGAGGCTACACCTTC.

The V and J genes are TRBV4-1 and TRBJ2-7, with 11 bases that match TRBD1. CDR3 size: 14 residues. Germline lookup yields CDR1 MGHRA and CDR2 YSYEKL. After removal of 3 bases from V and 6 bases from J, the junction contained 4 bases not matched to a gene. This CDR3 reads CASSHPGQGGEQYF. The CDR3 nucleotides read TGCGCCAGCAGCCACCCGGGACAGGGGGGCGAGCAGTACTTC.

The chain carries TRBV19 and TRBJ2-7; 11 nucleotides agree with TRBD2. The germline V gene encodes CDR1 LNHDA and CDR2 SQIVND (reference sequence). CDR3 size: 16 residues. The ends lost 0 bases at V and 2 bases at J; junction bases unmatched: 3. CDR3 loop: CASSIDLAGGTYEQYF. The CDR3 DNA is TGTGCCAGTAGTATAGATCTAGCGGGGGGCACCTACGAGCAGTACTTC.

With respect to this clone: Other DNA sequences in the same sample also yield this CDR3. The chain combines TRBV7-2 with TRBJ2-7; 8 positions match TRBD2. V was pared by 0 bases and J by 5 bases, with 6 bases of the junction left unmatched. The CDR3 spans 15 residues. CDR1 and CDR2 from the germline V gene are SGHTA and FQGNSA. CDR3 nucleotide sequence: TGTGCCAGCAGCTTAGCGTCGGGGGGGCTTAACGAGCAGTACTTC. Protein sequence: CASSLASGGLNEQYF. The whole variable domain, filled in from reference TRBV7-2 and TRBJ2-7, reads GAGVSQSPSNKVTEKGKDVELRCDPISGHTALYWYRQSLGQGLEFLIYFQGNSAPDKSGLPSDRFSAERTGGSVSTLTIQRTQQEDSAVYLCASSLASGGLNEQYFGPGTRLTVT.

The chain couples TRBV19 to TRBJ1-1, with D possibly being TRBD1 (6 bases). The germline CDR1 and CDR2 sequences are LNHDA and SQIVND (reference sequence). This CDR3 spans 12 amino acids. The germline V and J ends were trimmed by 3 bases and 8 bases, with 10 bases remaining between them. The CDR3 coding sequence is TGTGCCAGTAGTATCATGGACAGAGAAGCTTTCTTT. This gives the protein CASSIMDREAFF.

The chain is built from TRBV6-5 and TRBJ1-1; perhaps TRBD1 as D (6 bases). Trimming pared 6 bases from V and 4 bases from J, leaving 12 bases between. There are 13 residues in the CDR3. CDR1 and CDR2 (germline): MNHEY, SVGAGI. The CDR3 sequence is CASRQQGRTEAFF. The CDR3 DNA reads as TGTGCCAGCAGGCAACAGGGCCGCACTGAAGCTTTCTTT.

The chain is built from TRBV18 and TRBJ1-6, with a tentative D call TRBD1 (6 bases). The CDR3 is 12 amino acids. Germline V gene sequence: CDR1 KGHSH, CDR2 LQKENI. The V end was cut by 3 bases, the J end by 16 bases, with 13 bases between. The CDR3 reads CASSPPGARLHF. For the CDR3, the DNA is TGTGCCAGCTCACCCCCGGGGGCTCGGCTCCACTTT.

V gene TRBV7-9 combines with J gene TRBJ2-5, with 8 bases aligning to TRBD2. With V trimmed by 3 bases and J by 9 bases, 9 bases remained unmatched. Germline assignment: CDR1 SEHNR and CDR2 FQNEAQ (reference sequence). This CDR3 region has 14 residues. Here the CDR3 reads CASSLIGAGGAQYF. The CDR3 DNA reads TGTGCCAGCAGCTTGATAGGGGCCGGGGGGGCCCAGTACTTC.

In this sample, this clone turned up once. The V call is TRBV5-1, the J call TRBJ2-1; D remains ambiguous. Germline-derived CDR1 and CDR2 are SGHRS and YFSETQ. This CDR3 region has 14 residues. The V and J ends lost 8 bases and 0 bases respectively, with 12 bases between them. The CDR3 region has the DNA TGCGCCAGTACGATTTCTTACTCCTACAATGAGCAGTTCTTC. It codes for CASTISYSYNEQFF.

The table lists this clone with a count of one. The gene calls are TRBV25-1 and TRBJ2-5; D remains unclear. Per the germline V gene, CDR1 is MGHDK and CDR2 is SYGVNS. The CDR3 is 14 residues long. Trimming stripped 0 bases from V and 7 bases from J, with 12 bases between. CDR3 sequence reads: CASSEYSSHGTQYF. The DNA of the CDR3 is TGTGCCAGCAGTGAATATAGCTCCCACGGGACCCAGTACTTC.

The chain has TRBV6-6 and TRBJ1-5; D is unclear. V was cut by 0 bases and J by 7 bases, with 13 bases left in between. The CDR3 has 15 amino acids. The germline V gene has CDR1 MNHNY and CDR2 SVGAGI (reference sequence). The CDR3: CASSYSKGSYQPQHF. Here the CDR3 DNA reads TGTGCCAGCAGTTACTCGAAGGGAAGTTACCAGCCCCAGCATTTT.

V gene TRBV6-5 combines with J gene TRBJ2-7, with 7 bases fitting TRBD1. With V trimmed by 5 bases and J by 5 bases, 9 bases remained unmatched. This CDR3 is built from 14 residues. The germline V gene encodes CDR1 MNHEY and CDR2 SVGAGI. The CDR3 bases are TGTGCCAGCAGTCTACAGGGGTCGGGTGACGAGCAGTACTTC. Protein: CASSLQGSGDEQYF.

J is TRBJ2-7 and V is TRBV25-1, with 7 positions matching TRBD1. V shed 10 bases and J 4 bases; nucleotides not matched to a gene: 13. The V gene's germline CDR1 is MGHDK and CDR2 SYGVNS. The CDR3 extends over 14 amino acids. For the CDR3, the DNA is TGTGCCACCAGCCGCTTCCAGGGGGTTTACGAGCAGTACTTC. It encodes CATSRFQGVYEQYF.

With respect to this clone: The junction shows a germline mismatch at one end, possibly a read error. CDR3 loop: CASSTPGTGLGEQYF. The CDR3 region has the DNA TGTGCCAGCAGCACCCCTGGGACAGGTCTTGGGGAGCAGTACTTC. The chain joins TRBV5-1 to TRBJ2-7, with TRBD1 matching 8 bases. Germline CDR1 is SGHRS and CDR2 is YFSETQ. This CDR3 has 15 amino acids. Drawing the rest from reference TRBV5-1 and TRBJ2-7, the complete variable domain is KAGVTQTPRYLIKTRGQQVTLSCSPISGHRSVSWYQQTPGQGLQFLFEYFSETQRNKGNFPGRFSGRQFSNSRSEMNVSTLELGDSALYLCASSTPGTGLGEQYFGPGTRLTVT.

The gene calls are TRBV6-5 and TRBJ1-5; 7 bases agree with TRBD1. CDR1 MNHEY and CDR2 SVGAGI come from the germline V gene. Unmatched junction bases numbered 3, after V lost 0 bases and J lost 4 bases. This CDR3 contains 15 residues. CDR3 sequence reads: CASSYSHRGNQPQHF. The CDR3 nucleotides read TGTGCCAGCAGTTACTCCCACAGGGGTAATCAGCCCCAGCATTTT.

This clone showed up just a few times. The genes are TRBV4-2 and TRBJ2-5; the D is unclear. Between the trimmed V and J ends, which lost 0 bases and 4 bases, there was a span of 12 bases. There are 15 residues in the CDR3. Germline V gene sequence: CDR1 LGHNA, CDR2 YNFKEQ. As DNA, the CDR3 is TGTGCCAGCAGCCAAGACATCCAGGCCCTAGAGACCCAGTACTTC. Protein product: CASSQDIQALETQYF.

The genes are TRBV19 and TRBJ1-1; TRBD1 aligns across 8 bases. This CDR3 has 13 residues. Looked up from germline, CDR1 is LNHDA and CDR2 is SQIVND (reference sequence). Trimming removed 5 bases from V and 4 bases from J; junction bases left unmatched: 3. The CDR3 spells CASSVTGGTEAFF. The CDR3 DNA follows: TGTGCCAGTAGTGTAACAGGGGGCACTGAAGCTTTCTTT.